This T cell receptor beta chain was observed in a study of blood T cells in healthy people across ages. Of note for this clonotype: Its antigen is still unknown.

Caucasian, healthy and from Russia, the donors were aged between about 6 and 90. The CDR3 sequence is 16 residues long. Germline V lookup: CDR1 KGHSH, CDR2 LQKENI. V lost 1 base and J lost 0, with 10 bases in between. A second roughly 6 to 12 cycle PCR used barcoded and J-beta primers. All cDNA molecules were each tagged by a template-switch adaptor with 12 random nucleotides. TCRdb ran MiXCR on the 5' RACE reads and lists one entry per CDR3 protein. This table has about 1.8 million distinct CDR3 sequences, around half appearing once. Study-wide results and caveats: Naive T cell percentage strongly correlated with TCR beta diversity. Higher diversity, along with more naive CD4+ cells, distinguished long-lived donors from aged donors.

This sequence originates from a woman in her thirties or forties in good health. V usage is TRBV18 and J usage is TRBJ1-5, with D uncertain. Sequencing was done on a sample of blood. The CDR3 sequence is CASSPQEGYSNQPQHF. The CDR3 DNA sequence: TGTGCCAGCTCACCACAAGAGGGTTATAGCAATCAGCCCCAGCATTTT.